These 19 T cell receptor beta chains were all obtained from the same sample, sequenced in a study of metastatic and nonmetastatic thyroid tumors. TCRdb re-called the PCR reads with MiXCR. Of around 30,000 clones in the sample, under 4.5% were seen once. Treatment of any kind had been given to no patient before thyroid surgery. Sequenced material: blood. The source of these receptors is a female donor with papillary thyroid cancer or a benign thyroid nodule (not recorded which). Some clones in this sample may be carry-over from other donors' samples.

Ten or more counts support this clone. This chain uses TRBV2 with TRBJ2-1, with 7 bases lining up with TRBD2. This CDR3 has 15 residues. Germline values: CDR1 SNHLY, CDR2 FYNNEI. Trimming at V came to 5 bases and at J to 8 bases, leaving 12 bases not matched to a gene. The CDR3 DNA reads as TGTGCCAGCAGTCTGCGGAGCGTGGGGGGGGATGAGCAGTTCTTC. Amino acids: CASSLRSVGGDEQFF.

The genes are TRBV12-3 or TRBV12-4 and TRBJ2-7; weak D call: TRBD1 (6 bases). V lost 5 bases to trimming and J lost 9 bases, with 17 bases between them. The CDR3 is 13 amino acids. CDR3 protein: CASSTRSGVGQYF. The CDR3 nucleotides read TGTGCCAGCAGTACCCGATCAGGGGTTGGGCAGTACTTC.

This clone was recorded at least ten times. The CDR3 DNA sequence: TGCGCCAGCAGCCAAGGTCGTTGGCGGGAGGGAACAGATACGCAGTATTTT. Protein: CASSQGRWREGTDTQYF. The chain combines TRBV4-1 with TRBJ2-3; 9 nucleotides line up with TRBD2. The CDR3 runs 17 residues. The trim removed 1 base at V and 3 bases at J, leaving 8 bases unmatched. Germline CDR1 reads MGHRA; CDR2 reads YSYEKL.

There are a few counts of this clone. One end of the junction fails to match germline, which may point to a read error. The chain recombines TRBV6-1 with TRBJ2-7; TRBD2 matches 10 bases. Germline CDR1 is MNHNS and CDR2 is SASEGT. The CDR3 is 16 residues long. CDR3 loop: CASSEYLLAGDYEQCF. The DNA of the CDR3 is TGTGCCAGCAGTGAATATCTTCTAGCGGGAGACTACGAGCAGTGCTTC.

There are many counts of this clone. J is TRBJ2-5 and V is TRBV5-4, with 7 bases matching TRBD1. Germline V lookup: CDR1 SGHNT, CDR2 YYREEE (reference sequence). The CDR3 consists of 14 residues. J gave up 5 bases and V 3 bases, and 7 bases lay outside the gene matches. The CDR3 here is CASSSTGKSETQYF. DNA for the CDR3: TGTGCCAGCAGCTCGACAGGGAAAAGCGAGACCCAGTACTTC.

The table lists this clone with many counts. The chain employs TRBV3-1 and TRBJ1-5; D remains unclear. The CDR3 is 13 residues long. CDR1 and CDR2 (germline): LGHDT, YNNKEL (reference sequence). V shed 0 bases and J shed 3 bases, with 3 bases lying between them. The CDR3 loop is CASSQDSNQPQHF. CDR3 in DNA: TGTGCCAGCAGCCAAGACTCCAATCAGCCCCAGCATTTT.

The chain uses TRBV12-3 or TRBV12-4 and TRBJ2-3; the D gene is possibly TRBD2 (6 bases). V was pared by 2 bases and J by 6 bases, with 24 bases between. The CDR3 is 18 amino acids. CDR3 nucleotide sequence: TGTGCCAGCAGTTTATCTCTAGCGACCGGAGGCCACCTTGATACGCAGTATTTT. Its protein product is CASSLSLATGGHLDTQYF.

This clone was observed a handful of times. The chain couples TRBV19 to TRBJ1-4, with 8 bases aligning to TRBD1. V lost 6 bases, J lost 7 bases, and 7 bases stayed unmatched. Germline V gives CDR1 LNHDA, CDR2 SQIVND (reference sequence). The length of the CDR3 is 14 residues. The DNA of the CDR3 is TGTGCCAGTAGGGGCCGACAGGGGAGTGAAAAACTGTTTTTT. It codes for CASRGRQGSEKLFF.

The V gene is TRBV2, the J gene TRBJ2-3; D possibly corresponds to TRBD1 (5 bases). This CDR3 comprises 14 residues. The V gene's germline CDR1 is SNHLY and CDR2 FYNNEI. V was shortened by 4 bases and J by 5 bases, with 13 bases between the two germline ends. CDR3 region: CASSGRRGGDTQYF. The CDR3 nucleotides are TGTGCCAGCAGTGGTCGAAGGGGTGGAGATACGCAGTATTTT.

V gene TRBV3-1 combines with J gene TRBJ1-2; TRBD1 matches 10 bases. Trimming at V came to 2 bases and at J to 4 bases, leaving 1 base not matched to a gene. In germline, CDR1 is LGHDT, CDR2 YNNKEL (reference sequence). This CDR3 spans 14 amino acids. CDR3 DNA sequence: TGTGCCAGCAGCCAAAGGGACAGGGGCTATGGCTACACCTTC. Protein product: CASSQRDRGYGYTF.

This clone is medium-sized by share. The CDR3 nucleotides read TGTGCCAGCAGCTCTGGGGGGACTGTCTACGAGCAGTACTTC. This sequence encodes CASSSGGTVYEQYF. The chain has TRBV2 and TRBJ2-7; D is possibly TRBD2 (6 bases). Trimming removed 6 bases at V and 3 bases at J, with 15 bases between. The CDR3 covers 14 residues. Germline CDR1 is SNHLY and CDR2 is FYNNEI.

This clone was seen a few times. The rearrangement uses TRBV4-1 and TRBJ2-7; 7 bases align to TRBD1. Per the germline V gene, CDR1 is MGHRA and CDR2 is YSYEKL. CDR3 size: 15 residues. J gave up 3 bases and V 0 bases, and 5 bases lay outside the gene matches. CDR3 DNA: TGCGCCAGCAGCCAAGATCCGGGACAGTACTACGAGCAGTACTTC. Protein sequence: CASSQDPGQYYEQYF.

The chain recombines TRBV11-1 with TRBJ2-7; D gene unclear. CDR3 length equals 14 residues. V lost 5 bases to trimming and J lost 0 bases, with 11 bases between them. The germline gives CDR1 SGHAT, CDR2 FQDESV (reference sequence). CDR3 DNA: TGTGCCAGCAGCGCGAGAGTAGGCTCCTACGAGCAGTACTTC. Protein product: CASSARVGSYEQYF.

This clone was found many times. The chain links TRBV5-8 to TRBJ1-2, with unresolved D. The ends were cut back, 4 bases at V and 7 bases at J, with 11 bases in the middle. Germline V CDR1 and CDR2: SGHTS, YDEGEE. The CDR3 runs 12 residues. CDR3 bases: TGTGCCAGCAGCCCCCCGCGGGGTGGCTACACCTTC. This codes for CASSPPRGGYTF.

The rearrangement uses TRBV12-3 or TRBV12-4 and TRBJ2-1; tentatively, D is TRBD1 (6 bases). V gave up 4 bases and J gave up 4 bases, with 14 bases separating them. The CDR3 is 15 residues long. CDR3 bases: TGTGCCAGCAGTTCCGGGACACTTAGTTACAATGAGCAGTTCTTC. Protein product: CASSSGTLSYNEQFF.

This clone has a count of ten or more. The chain joins TRBV18 to TRBJ2-7; 7 nucleotides align to TRBD2. CDR3 size: 14 residues. CDR1 and CDR2 from the germline V gene are KGHSH and LQKENI. Trimming at V came to 1 base and at J to 3 bases, leaving 3 bases not matched to a gene. CDR3: CASSPLGGYYEQYF. The CDR3 DNA reads TGTGCCAGCTCACCACTGGGGGGGTACTACGAGCAGTACTTC. The whole variable domain, filled in from reference TRBV18 and TRBJ2-7, reads NAGVMQNPRHLVRRRGQEARLRCSPMKGHSHVYWYRQLPEEGLKFMVYLQKENIIDESGMPKERFSAEFPKEGPSILRIQQVVRGDSAAYFCASSPLGGYYEQYFGPGTRLTVT.

The table lists this clone with a few counts. The rearrangement links TRBV27 to TRBJ1-5; D gene uncertain. Trimming cost V 5 bases and J 5 bases, with 7 bases left between them. Germline CDR1 is MNHEY and CDR2 is SMNVEV (reference sequence). The CDR3 has 12 amino acids. The CDR3 DNA reads TGTGCCAGCAGTCAGACCGATCAGCCCCAGCATTTT. It is translated as CASSQTDQPQHF.

In its sample, this clone was seen many times. This rearrangement joins TRBV5-5 to TRBJ2-3; D may be TRBD1 (5 bases). CDR3 size: 14 residues. CDR1 and CDR2 from the germline V gene are SGHKS and YYEKEE (reference sequence). V lost 0 bases, J lost 5 bases, and 10 bases lay in between. Here the CDR3 DNA reads TGTGCCAGCAGCTTGGCGGCAGGGCAAGATACGCAGTATTTT. It encodes CASSLAAGQDTQYF.

This clone showed up many times. The chain uses TRBV20-1 and TRBJ1-2; tentative D call: TRBD1 (5 bases). V was trimmed by 1 base and J by 4 bases, leaving 16 bases between them. The CDR3 is 15 amino acids. Per the germline V gene, CDR1 is DFQATT and CDR2 is SNEGSKA (reference sequence). The CDR3 sequence is CSARGGWESLYGYTF. The CDR3 DNA follows: TGCAGTGCTAGAGGGGGGTGGGAAAGTCTCTATGGCTACACCTTC.